The clone carrying this T cell receptor beta chain was detected once. The entry originates in a study of blood T cell repertoires in COVID-19. Across the study: The cDNA or gDNA used as material had been derived from T cells, B-cell-depleted T cells, or PBMCs.

The CDR3 consists of 17 residues. Trimming removed 0 bases at V and 0 bases at J, with 15 bases between. Germline V gene data show CDR1 as KGHSH and CDR2 as LQKENI. In the study's own analysis: By means of reference gene primer amplification, nucleated cell counts were estimated. Profiled with immunoSEQ multiplex PCR; TCRdb holds only in-frame clones, not every one. The D gene and trimming were derived from the DNA, and the V and J assignments and clone size from that table. The sample has 120,000 to 150,000 clones; 65% to 90% are singletons. The chain couples TRBV18 to TRBJ2-7; tentative D call: TRBD2 (5 bases). Sequenced input: peripheral blood. The sequence derives from a man aged 45 to 65 with acute or convalescent COVID-19. The CDR3 nucleotides read TGTGCCAGCTCACCACCTGGTGCTTCGGGATCCTCCTACGAGCAGTACTTC. Protein product: CASSPPGASGSSYEQYF.